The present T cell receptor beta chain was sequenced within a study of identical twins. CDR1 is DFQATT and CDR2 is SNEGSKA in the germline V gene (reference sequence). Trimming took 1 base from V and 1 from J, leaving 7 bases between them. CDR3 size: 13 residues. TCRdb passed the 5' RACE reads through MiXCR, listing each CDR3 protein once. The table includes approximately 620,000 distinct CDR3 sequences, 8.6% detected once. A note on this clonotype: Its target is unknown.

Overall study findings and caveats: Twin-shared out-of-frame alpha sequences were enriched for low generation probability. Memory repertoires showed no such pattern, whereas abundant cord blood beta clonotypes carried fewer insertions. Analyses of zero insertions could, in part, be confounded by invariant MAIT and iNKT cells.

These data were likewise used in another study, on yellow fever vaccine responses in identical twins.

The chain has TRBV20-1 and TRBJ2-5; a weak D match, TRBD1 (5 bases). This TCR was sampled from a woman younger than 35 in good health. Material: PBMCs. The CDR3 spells CSARAGPQETQYF. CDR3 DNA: TGCAGTGCTAGAGCAGGGCCCCAAGAGACCCAGTACTTC.